This T cell receptor beta chain stems from a study of blood T cell repertoires in COVID-19. In the study overall: The study drew acute and convalescent COVID-19 samples from the United States, Italy and Spain. Sample material is recorded as cDNA or gDNA derived from T cells, B-cell-depleted T cells, or PBMCs.

Germline V gene lookup returns CDR1 SGDLS and CDR2 YYNGEE. The V end was cut by 2 bases, the J end by 4 bases, with 9 bases between. CDR3 length equals 13 residues. Under the authors' procedure: Reference gene primer amplification gave estimated nucleated cell counts. Here immunoSEQ multiplex PCR was the method, and the copy in TCRdb shows in-frame clones only, minus some. For V, J and clone size, that table is used; D and trimming come from the DNA. The data show about 160,000 clones, approximately 86% seen once. The specimen sequenced was peripheral blood. The chain recombines TRBV9 with TRBJ1-2; D is unresolved. This sequence originates from a woman aged 80 or over with active or convalescent COVID-19. In DNA, the CDR3 is TGTGCCAGCAGCGTCGTTCCGGGCTATGGCTACACCTTC. Protein sequence: CASSVVPGYGYTF.